The rows below give T cell receptor beta chains drawn from one sample of a study of beta chain features in type 1 diabetes. The protocol was immunoSEQ multiplex PCR, while the TCRdb copy is restricted to in-frame clones and leaves out a portion. This sample has 350,000 to 400,000 clones, with over 10% found just once. Sequencing was carried out using naive CD4+ T cells from blood. The receptors were gathered from a young woman with type 1 diabetes. CDR3s include the opening cysteine and the closing phenylalanine or tryptophan. A D gene is named only where the DNA matches it firmly. Expanded clones are given a class, and other clones once, few, many or no size at all.

CDR3 DNA,CDR3 protein,J gene,V gene,D gene,clone size,CDR3 length
TGTGCCATCAGTGCCAGTAGGGGGCTCTACAATGAGCAGTTCTTC,CAISASRGLYNEQFF,TRBJ2-1,TRBV10-3,TRBD1,NA,15
TGTGCCAGCAGCTTACGGCGGGATCAGCCCCAGCATTTT,CASSLRRDQPQHF,TRBJ1-5,TRBV7-6,NA,NA,13
TGTGCCAGCAGCCAATCGCATGCTCGGGACACATATTTT,CASSQSHARDTYF,TRBJ1-3,TRBV14,NA,few,13
TGTGCCAGCAGCGTAGGGCAGGGGGACTACGAGCAGTACTTC,CASSVGQGDYEQYF,TRBJ2-7,TRBV9,TRBD1,few,14
TGTGCCATCAGTGCGGCCGGGACTAGCGGAAACGAGCAGTACTTC,CAISAAGTSGNEQYF,TRBJ2-7,TRBV10-3,TRBD2,NA,15
TGTGCCAGCAGTTTAGGTGGAGGAGGCATTCAGTACTTC,CASSLGGGGIQYF,TRBJ2-4,TRBV28,NA,few,13
TGTGCCAGCAGCCCGACCCGGACAGGGAAGTTGACCGGGGAGCTGTTTTTT,CASSPTRTGKLTGELFF,TRBJ2-2,TRBV14,TRBD1,NA,17
TGTGCCAGCAGCCCCCGGGGGGATACTGAAGCTTTCTTT,CASSPRGDTEAFF,TRBJ1-1,TRBV7-9,NA,few,13
TGTGCCTGGAAACCGGGACTAGACTATGGCTACACCTTC,CAWKPGLDYGYTF,TRBJ1-2,TRBV30,NA,NA,13
TGTGCCAGTAACCCTAGCCTCCGCCAAGAGACCCAGTACTTC,CASNPSLRQETQYF,TRBJ2-5,TRBV19,NA,few,14
TGTGCCAGCAGCCTTTTCCCAGGGGATAGCTACGAGCAGTACTTC,CASSLFPGDSYEQYF,TRBJ2-7,TRBV9,NA,few,15
TGTGCCAGCAGTTTATCCAGAAACTATGGCTACACCTTC,CASSLSRNYGYTF,TRBJ1-2,TRBV27,NA,NA,13
TGTGCCATCAGTGAGTCTATGTCGGGAGTTGGATATGAGCAGTTCTTC,CAISESMSGVGYEQFF,TRBJ2-1,TRBV10-3,NA,few,16
TGTGCCAGCAGCATTTCTTCACAGGGCTTCTATGGCTACACCTTC,CASSISSQGFYGYTF,TRBJ1-2,TRBV6-5,NA,few,15
TGTGCCAGTAGTACCCCTGGACTAGGGAAGACCCAGTACTTC,CASSTPGLGKTQYF,TRBJ2-5,TRBV19,TRBD2,few,14
TGTGCCAGCAGTCTGACAGGGCACACAGATACGCAGTATTTT,CASSLTGHTDTQYF,TRBJ2-3,TRBV28,TRBD1,few,14
TGTGCCAGCAGCTTGGATCTAGCGGGAGTTGACATTCAGTACTTC,CASSLDLAGVDIQYF,TRBJ2-4,TRBV5-4,TRBD2,few,15
TGTGCCAGCAGCTTTTCGACTAGCGGGACCGAGCAGTACTTC,CASSFSTSGTEQYF,TRBJ2-7,TRBV7-2,TRBD2,NA,14
TGTGCCAGCAGTTCCAGCCTGCGGGGTATCAGTGGCTACACCTTC,CASSSSLRGISGYTF,TRBJ1-2,TRBV28,NA,NA,15
TGCGCCAGCAGCCCCGGACCGACAGGGGTGAACACTGAAGCTTTCTTT,CASSPGPTGVNTEAFF,TRBJ1-1,TRBV4-1,TRBD1,few,16
TGTGCCAGCAGGACGGCAGGGCGGAGTTCCTACGAGCAGTACTTC,CASRTAGRSSYEQYF,TRBJ2-7,TRBV6-5,NA,few,15
TGTGCCAGCACCCCGACAGGGGAAACTCGGCGGGCTAATACGCAGTATTTT,CASTPTGETRRANTQYF,TRBJ2-3,TRBV7-2,TRBD1,NA,17